Listed below are T cell receptor beta chains from one sample, sequenced in a study of cytomegalovirus exposure and HLA in healthy donors. The repertoire was sequenced with immunoSEQ multiplex PCR; TCRdb's copy has only in-frame clones and lacks some. The sample records under 250,000 clones, around 80% being singletons. The sequenced sample consisted of PBMCs. The receptors originated from a male donor in good health and CMV-seronegative. Each CDR3 is given with its conserved first and last residue. Size is stated for part of the rows, as once, few or many counts, or as a class when the clone is expanded.

TRBV10-3,14,.,TRBJ2-7,CAISVQGQSYEQYF
TRBV5-1,14,.,TRBJ2-1,CASSLDTGINEQFF
TRBV5-1,15,.,TRBJ1-4,CASRNRDRADEKLFF
TRBV28,14,.,TRBJ2-4,CASSPPGQGNIQYF
TRBV27,14,.,TRBJ1-6,CASSFRGFNSPLHF
TRBV5-6,15,.,TRBJ1-1,CASSLGGQSNTEAFF
TRBV18,14,once,TRBJ2-2,CASSTKEGTGELFF
TRBV19,16,.,TRBJ2-2,CASTLTSGTNTGELFF
TRBV14,15,once,.,CASSQTVQGPYEQYF
TRBV4-2,16,.,TRBJ2-7,CASSPDSGLATYEQYF
TRBV11-1,19,.,TRBJ2-1,CASSLKAAFSGTTYNEQFF
TRBV29-1,13,few,TRBJ1-1,CSVVTVMNTEAFF
TRBV2,15,.,.,CASSDLATGGSEQYF
TRBV4-1,15,.,.,CASSQVLAIAYEQYF
TRBV19,16,.,TRBJ2-7,CASSMGPGQGAYEQYF
TRBV19,14,.,TRBJ2-5,CASRGREGQETQYF
TRBV5-1,11,.,TRBJ1-1,CASRLNTEAFF
TRBV5-1,14,.,TRBJ1-1,CASSYGTQNTEAFF
TRBV29-1,14,.,TRBJ2-1,CSVEVQKSYNEQFF
TRBV10-1,15,.,TRBJ2-1,CASSEGLAGVGEQFF
TRBV5-4,16,.,TRBJ2-1,CASSTYLRTAYNEQFF
TRBV6-4,14,.,TRBJ1-6,CASSEDHRNSPLHF
TRBV2,15,.,TRBJ1-2,CANSEGLALVDGYTF
TRBV7-2,16,.,TRBJ2-7,CASSSPQAGAPYEQYF
TRBV6-1,13,few,TRBJ1-1,CASSRVMNTEAFF
TRBV5-1,14,.,TRBJ1-1,CASSGRGANTEAFF